The present entry profiles one T cell receptor (beta chain) with its context. Its antigen is not known. This sample stems from a study of identical twins. No donor was unhealthy or non-Caucasian. General study results and limits: Low generation-probability sequences were in excess among twin-shared out-of-frame alpha sequences. Memory repertoires showed no such pattern, whereas abundant cord blood beta clonotypes carried fewer insertions.

Each cDNA held unique molecular identifiers, and template switching gave it a universal primer site. MiXCR, applied by TCRdb to the 5' RACE reads, yields one record per CDR3 protein. The table lists more than 350,000 distinct CDR3 sequences, 8.5% to 10% of them singletons. V was clipped by 6 bases and J by 3 bases; unmatched bases: 3. CDR3 length: 14 amino acids. Germline CDR1 and CDR2: MNHEY and SVGAGI. The chain uses TRBV6-5 and TRBJ2-3; TRBD2 matches at 10 bases. This clonotype was obtained from a woman aged 45-59 years in good health. The source material was naive T cells sorted from blood. CDR3 DNA sequence: TGTGCCAGCAGAATAGCGGGAGGAACAGATACGCAGTATTTT. This translates into CASRIAGGTDTQYF.